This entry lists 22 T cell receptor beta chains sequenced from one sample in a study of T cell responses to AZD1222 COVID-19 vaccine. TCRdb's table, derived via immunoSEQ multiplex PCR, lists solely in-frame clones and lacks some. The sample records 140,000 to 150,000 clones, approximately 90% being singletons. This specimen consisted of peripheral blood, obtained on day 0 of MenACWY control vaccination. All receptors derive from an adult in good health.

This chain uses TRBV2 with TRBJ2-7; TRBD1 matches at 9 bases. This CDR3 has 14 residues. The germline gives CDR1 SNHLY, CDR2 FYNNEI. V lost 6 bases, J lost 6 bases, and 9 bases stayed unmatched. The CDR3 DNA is TGTGCCAGCAGGGGGGACAGGGAAACCCTCGAGCAGTACTTC. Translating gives CASRGDRETLEQYF.

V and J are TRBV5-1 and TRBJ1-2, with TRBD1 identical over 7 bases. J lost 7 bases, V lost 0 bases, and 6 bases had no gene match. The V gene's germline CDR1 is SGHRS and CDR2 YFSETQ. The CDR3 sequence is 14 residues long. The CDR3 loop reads CASSLEGQSGGYTF. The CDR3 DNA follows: TGCGCCAGCAGCTTGGAGGGACAGAGTGGTGGCTACACCTTC.

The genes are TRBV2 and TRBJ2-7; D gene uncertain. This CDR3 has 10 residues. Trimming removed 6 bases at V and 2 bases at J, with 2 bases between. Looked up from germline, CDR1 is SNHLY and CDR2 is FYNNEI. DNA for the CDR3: TGTGCCAGCAGCACCTACGAGCAGTACTTC. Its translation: CASSTYEQYF.

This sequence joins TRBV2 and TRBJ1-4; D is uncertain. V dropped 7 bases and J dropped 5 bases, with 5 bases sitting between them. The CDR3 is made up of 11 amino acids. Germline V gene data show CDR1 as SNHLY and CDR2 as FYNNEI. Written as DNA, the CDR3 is TGTGCCAGCACCGTGAATGAAAAACTGTTTTTT. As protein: CASTVNEKLFF.

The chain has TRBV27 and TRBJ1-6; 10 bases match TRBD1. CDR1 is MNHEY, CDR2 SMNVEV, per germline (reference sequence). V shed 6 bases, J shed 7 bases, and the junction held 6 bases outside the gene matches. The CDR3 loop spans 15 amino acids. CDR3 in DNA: TGTGCCAGCAGACTCGGGGACAGGGGCAATTCACCCCTCCACTTT. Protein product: CASRLGDRGNSPLHF.

Here the CDR3 DNA reads TGTGCCAGCAGCGCCCAGGGATATGGCTACACCTTC. Translating it yields CASSAQGYGYTF. V and J are TRBV9 and TRBJ1-2, with a weak D call TRBD1 (5 bases). The germline V gene has CDR1 SGDLS and CDR2 YYNGEE. This CDR3 has 12 residues. V gave up 3 bases and J gave up 5 bases, with 8 bases separating them.

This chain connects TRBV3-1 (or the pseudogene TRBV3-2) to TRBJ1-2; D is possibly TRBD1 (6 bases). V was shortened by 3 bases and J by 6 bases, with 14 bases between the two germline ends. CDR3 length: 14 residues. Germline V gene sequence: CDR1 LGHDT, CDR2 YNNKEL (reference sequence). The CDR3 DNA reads TGTGCCAGCAGCCAGGGACATTCGTTTGATGGCTACACCTTC. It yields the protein CASSQGHSFDGYTF.

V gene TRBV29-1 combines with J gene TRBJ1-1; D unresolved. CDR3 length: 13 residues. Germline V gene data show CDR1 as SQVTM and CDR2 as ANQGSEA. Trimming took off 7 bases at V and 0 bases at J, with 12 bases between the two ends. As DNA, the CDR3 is TGCAGCGCGAGCGACGGATTGAACACTGAAGCTTTCTTT. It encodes CSASDGLNTEAFF. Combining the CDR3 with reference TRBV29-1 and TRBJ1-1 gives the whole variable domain SAVISQKPSRDICQRGTSLTIQCQVDSQVTMMFWYRQQPGQSLTLIATANQGSEATYESGFVIDKFPISRPNLTFSTLTVSNMSPEDSSIYLCSASDGLNTEAFFGQGTRLTVV.

DNA of the CDR3: TGTGCCAGTAGTTCGGTAGGGGACGGCCCCTACAATGAGCAGTTCTTC. Protein: CASSSVGDGPYNEQFF. The gene calls are TRBV19 and TRBJ2-1; D possibly matches TRBD1 or TRBD2 (5 bases each). CDR1 LNHDA and CDR2 SQIVND come from the germline V gene (reference sequence). The length of the CDR3 is 16 residues. Trimming pared 5 bases from V and 2 bases from J, leaving 16 bases between. The full variable domain, completed using reference TRBV19 and TRBJ2-1, is DGGITQSPKYLFRKEGQNVTLSCEQNLNHDAMYWYRQDPGQGLRLIYYSQIVNDFQKGDIAEGYSVSREKKESFPLTVTSAQKNPTAFYLCASSSVGDGPYNEQFFGPGTRLTVL.

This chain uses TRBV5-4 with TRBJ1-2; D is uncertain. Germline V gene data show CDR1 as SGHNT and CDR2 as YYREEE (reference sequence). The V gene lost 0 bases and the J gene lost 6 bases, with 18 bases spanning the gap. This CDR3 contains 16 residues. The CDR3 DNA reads TGTGCCAGCAGCTTGGTCTGGGCGGGCAGAGGAGATGGCTACACCTTC. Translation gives CASSLVWAGRGDGYTF.

The CDR3 DNA follows: TGTGCCTGGAGCATCCAGAGCAATCAGCCCCAGCATTTT. Translated, it gives CAWSIQSNQPQHF. The chain couples TRBV30 to TRBJ1-5; unclear D gene. Germline V CDR1 and CDR2: GTSNPN, SVGIG (reference sequence). The CDR3 sequence is 13 residues long. The V end lost 3 bases, the J end lost 1 base, and 7 bases lay between the germline ends.

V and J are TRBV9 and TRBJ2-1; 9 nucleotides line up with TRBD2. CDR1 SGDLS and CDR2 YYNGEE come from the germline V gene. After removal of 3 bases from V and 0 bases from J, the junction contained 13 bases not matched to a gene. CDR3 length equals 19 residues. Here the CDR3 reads CASSAPGGGAGGSYNEQFF. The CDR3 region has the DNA TGTGCCAGCAGCGCCCCCGGAGGGGGAGCGGGAGGCTCCTACAATGAGCAGTTCTTC.

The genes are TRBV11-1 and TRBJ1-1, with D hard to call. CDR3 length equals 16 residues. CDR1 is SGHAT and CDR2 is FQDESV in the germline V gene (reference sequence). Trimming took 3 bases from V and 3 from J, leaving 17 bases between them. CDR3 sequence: CASSFLGSRSDTEAFF. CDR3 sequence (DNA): TGTGCCAGCAGCTTCTTAGGGAGTCGTTCGGACACTGAAGCTTTCTTT.

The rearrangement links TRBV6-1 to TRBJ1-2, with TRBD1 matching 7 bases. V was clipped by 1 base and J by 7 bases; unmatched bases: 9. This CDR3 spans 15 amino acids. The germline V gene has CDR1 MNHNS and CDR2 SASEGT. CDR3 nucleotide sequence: TGTGCCAGCAGTGAAGGACAGGGAGCTTGGGGTGGCTACACCTTC. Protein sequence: CASSEGQGAWGGYTF.

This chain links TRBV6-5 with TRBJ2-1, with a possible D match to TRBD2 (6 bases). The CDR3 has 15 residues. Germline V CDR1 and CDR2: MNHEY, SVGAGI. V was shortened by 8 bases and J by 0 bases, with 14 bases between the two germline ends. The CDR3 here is CASHSGLSSYNEQFF. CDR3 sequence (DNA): TGTGCCAGCCATTCGGGACTGAGCTCCTACAATGAGCAGTTCTTC.

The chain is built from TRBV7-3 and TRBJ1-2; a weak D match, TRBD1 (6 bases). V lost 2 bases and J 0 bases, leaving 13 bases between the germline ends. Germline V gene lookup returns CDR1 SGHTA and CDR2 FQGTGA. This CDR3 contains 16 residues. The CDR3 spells CASSLEGVPANYGYTF. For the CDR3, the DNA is TGTGCCAGCAGCTTAGAGGGGGTCCCAGCTAACTATGGCTACACCTTC.

The CDR3, as DNA: TGTGCCAGCTCACCACTAGGTTGGAAGGGCCAAGAGACCCAGTACTTC. This codes for CASSPLGWKGQETQYF. V gene TRBV18 combines with J gene TRBJ2-5; D call uncertain. CDR1 is KGHSH and CDR2 is LQKENI in the germline V gene. This CDR3 spans 16 amino acids. V lost 1 base and J 1 base, leaving 13 bases between the germline ends.

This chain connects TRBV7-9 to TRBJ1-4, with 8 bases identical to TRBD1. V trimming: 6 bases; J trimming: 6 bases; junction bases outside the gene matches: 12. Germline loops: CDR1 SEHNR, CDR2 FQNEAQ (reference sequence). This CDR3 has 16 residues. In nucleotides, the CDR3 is TGTGCCAGCAGTCCGGGACAGGTGATCGGATATGAAAAACTGTTTTTT. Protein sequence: CASSPGQVIGYEKLFF.

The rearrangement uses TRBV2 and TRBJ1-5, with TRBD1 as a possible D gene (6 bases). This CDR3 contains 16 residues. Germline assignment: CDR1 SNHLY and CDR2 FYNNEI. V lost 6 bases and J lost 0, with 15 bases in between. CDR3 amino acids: CASRDSGQYSNQPQHF. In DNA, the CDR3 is TGTGCCAGCAGAGACTCTGGACAGTATAGCAATCAGCCCCAGCATTTT. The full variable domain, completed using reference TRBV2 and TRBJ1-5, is EPEVTQTPSHQVTQMGQEVILRCVPISNHLYFYWYRQILGQKVEFLVSFYNNEISEKSEIFDDQFSVERPDGSNFTLKIRSTKLEDSAMYFCASRDSGQYSNQPQHFGDGTRLSIL.

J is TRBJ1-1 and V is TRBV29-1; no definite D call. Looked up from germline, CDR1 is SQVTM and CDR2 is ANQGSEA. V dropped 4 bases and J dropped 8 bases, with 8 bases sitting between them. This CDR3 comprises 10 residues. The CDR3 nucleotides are TGCAGCGTTGGACACTCGGAAGCTTTCTTT. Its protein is CSVGHSEAFF.

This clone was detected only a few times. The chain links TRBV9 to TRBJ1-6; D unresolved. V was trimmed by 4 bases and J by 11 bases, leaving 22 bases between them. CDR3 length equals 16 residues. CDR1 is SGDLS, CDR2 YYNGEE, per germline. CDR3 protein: CASSPREITLGAPLHF. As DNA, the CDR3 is TGTGCCAGCAGCCCCCGGGAAATCACCCTCGGGGCACCCCTCCACTTT.

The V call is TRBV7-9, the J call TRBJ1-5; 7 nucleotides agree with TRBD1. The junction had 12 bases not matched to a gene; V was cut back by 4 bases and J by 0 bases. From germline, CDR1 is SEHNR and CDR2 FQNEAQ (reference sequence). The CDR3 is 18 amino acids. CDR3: CASSSTGTRGDSNQPQHF. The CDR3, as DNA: TGTGCCAGCAGCTCGACAGGGACTCGGGGCGATAGCAATCAGCCCCAGCATTTT.